A selection of T cell receptor beta chains follows, all from one sample in a study of T cell responses to AZD1222 COVID-19 vaccine. Generated by immunoSEQ multiplex PCR, the TCRdb table keeps only in-frame clones and is missing some. Of over 100,000 clones listed, approximately 91% are singletons. The sample here was peripheral blood, taken 28 days after the second AZD1222 dose. These receptor sequences come from an adult who received the AZD1222 COVID-19 vaccine. Both conserved end residues are part of each CDR3. Fields, in order: D gene, clone size, J gene, V gene, CDR3 DNA, CDR3 protein. D genes are given only for firm matches. Clone size is stated in some rows and not others, as once, few, many or a class when expanded.

NA,NA,TRBJ1-2,TRBV11-2,TGTGCCAGCAGTATTGGACGGTTCTATGGCTACACCTTC,CASSIGRFYGYTF
NA,NA,TRBJ1-3,TRBV3-1/TRBV3-2,TGTGCCAGCCACTTGAGAGGCTCTGGAAACACCATATATTTT,CASHLRGSGNTIYF
TRBD2,NA,TRBJ2-3,TRBV5-1,TGCGCCAGCAGCACGAGCGGGAGTTTGGATACGCAGTATTTT,CASSTSGSLDTQYF
TRBD1,NA,TRBJ2-7,TRBV5-6,TGTGCCAGCAGTCAGACAGGGCCGGGGGAGCAGTACTTC,CASSQTGPGEQYF
NA,NA,TRBJ2-3,TRBV21-1,TGTGCCAGCAGCTATACAGGGGAGGGCACAGATACGCAGTATTTT,CASSYTGEGTDTQYF
NA,few,TRBJ2-7,TRBV6-5,TGTGCCAGCAGTTACGGGGGACCCTACGAGCAGTACTTC,CASSYGGPYEQYF
TRBD2,NA,TRBJ2-1,TRBV7-2,TGTGCCAGCAGCTTAGGACTAGCGGGTAACAATGAGCAGTTCTTC,CASSLGLAGNNEQFF
NA,NA,TRBJ2-7,TRBV27,TGTGCCAGCAGAGGACACCACTACGAGCAGTACTTC,CASRGHHYEQYF
NA,NA,TRBJ2-4,TRBV10-2,TGCGCCAGCAGGGAAGGGACGGTTAACATTCAGTACTTC,CASREGTVNIQYF
NA,NA,TRBJ2-5,TRBV9,TGTGCCAGCAGGAGGGGTCCAGATTCCGAGACCCAGTACTTC,CASRRGPDSETQYF
TRBD1,once,TRBJ2-5,TRBV5-1,TGCGCCAGCAGCGCCGGGACAGCGCAAGAGACCCAGTACTTC,CASSAGTAQETQYF
NA,few,TRBJ1-3,TRBV7-9,TGTGCCAGCATCCAAGGCGGCATCGGAAACACCATATATTTT,CASIQGGIGNTIYF
TRBD1,NA,TRBJ2-2,TRBV5-4,TGTGCCAGCAGCTGGGGACAGACGAAGAACACCGGGGAGCTGTTTTTT,CASSWGQTKNTGELFF
TRBD2,NA,TRBJ2-1,TRBV10-3,TGTGCCATCGAGGCTAGCGGGAGACACAATGAGCAGTTCTTC,CAIEASGRHNEQFF
NA,NA,TRBJ2-5,TRBV7-2,TGTGCCAGCAGCTTATGGGAGACCCAGTACTTC,CASSLWETQYF
NA,NA,TRBJ1-3,TRBV3-1/TRBV3-2,TGTGCCAGCAGCCAAGTTTTTGCCAGAAACACCATATATTTT,CASSQVFARNTIYF
NA,NA,TRBJ2-7,TRBV6-5,TGTGCCAGCAGTAGGAAGGGCGAGCAGTACTTC,CASSRKGEQYF
TRBD2,NA,TRBJ2-2,TRBV5-1,TGCGCCAGCAGCCTGGGGACTAGCGGGAGGATCCCCACCGGGGAGCTGTTTTTT,CASSLGTSGRIPTGELFF
NA,NA,TRBJ1-2,TRBV5-8,TGTGCCAGCAGCTTGAAGGGAACGATTAACTATGGCTACACCTTC,CASSLKGTINYGYTF
NA,NA,TRBJ2-1,TRBV19,TGTGCCAGTAGTATCGGCCCCAGGCCCCATGAGCAGTTCTTC,CASSIGPRPHEQFF
NA,NA,TRBJ1-1,TRBV1,TGCACCAGCAGCCAACCCCCCGGGACAGGGATTGCTGAAGCTTTCTTT,CTSSQPPGTGIAEAFF
NA,once,TRBJ1-4,TRBV19,TGTGCCAGTAGTAAAAGCAGCATCGGACCTAATGAAAAACTGTTTTTT,CASSKSSIGPNEKLFF
NA,NA,TRBJ1-5,TRBV12-3/TRBV12-4,TGTGCCAGCAGCCGCGAACAGGGCCAGCCCCAGCATTTT,CASSREQGQPQHF
TRBD1,NA,TRBJ1-5,TRBV2,TGTGCCAGCAGTACGAGGGACAGGGGCTCTTATAGCAATCAGCCCCAGCATTTT,CASSTRDRGSYSNQPQHF
TRBD1,NA,TRBJ1-2,TRBV6-5,TGTGCCTCCCGTACAGGACAGGGTGGCTATGGCTACACCTTC,CASRTGQGGYGYTF
NA,NA,TRBJ1-2,TRBV10-3,TGTGCCATCAGTGAGTTGGGGACAAACTATGGCTACACCTTC,CAISELGTNYGYTF
TRBD1,NA,TRBJ2-7,TRBV28,TGTGCCAGCAGTTCGGGACAGGAAATCAACGAGCAGTACTTC,CASSSGQEINEQYF
NA,once,TRBJ1-2,TRBV28,TGTGCCCTACAATCGGGGACTAACTATGGCTACACCTTC,CALQSGTNYGYTF
NA,NA,TRBJ1-6,TRBV7-3,TGTGCCAGCAGCTTATCTCGGGCAAGGGTTTGGGATAATTCACCCCTCCACTTT,CASSLSRARVWDNSPLHF
NA,NA,TRBJ1-5,TRBV12-3/TRBV12-4,TGTGCCAGCAGTTTAGGAGCAGGGAAGCCCCAGCATTTT,CASSLGAGKPQHF
NA,NA,TRBJ2-1,TRBV12-3/TRBV12-4,TGTGCCAGCAGTCAAAACTCAGGGGTTGAGCAGTTCTTC,CASSQNSGVEQFF
NA,NA,TRBJ1-1,TRBV6-5,TGTGCCAGCCGGCGACCAATGAACACTGAAGCTTTCTTT,CASRRPMNTEAFF
NA,NA,TRBJ2-7,TRBV2,TGTGCCAGCAGGCCCTCCTCTAGCTCCTACGAGCAGTACTTC,CASRPSSSSYEQYF
NA,NA,TRBJ1-2,TRBV7-9,TGTGCCAGCAGCTTAGACGGCAGGGCGGTCTATGGCTACACCTTC,CASSLDGRAVYGYTF
NA,NA,TRBJ1-1,TRBV19,TGTGCCAGTAGTATAGGACAGCTTGAAGCTTTCTTT,CASSIGQLEAFF
NA,NA,TRBJ1-6,TRBV27,TGTGCCAGCAGTTTACTACAGATCTATAATTCACCCCTCCACTTT,CASSLLQIYNSPLHF
TRBD1,NA,TRBJ1-2,TRBV5-8,TGTGCCAGCAGTTTCGACAGGGAGGATGGCTACACCTTC,CASSFDREDGYTF
TRBD2,NA,TRBJ2-7,TRBV18,TGTGCCAGCTCACCACAGGGACTAGTCTACGAGCAGTACTTC,CASSPQGLVYEQYF
TRBD2,NA,TRBJ2-1,TRBV6-4,TGTGCCAGCAGCTCGACTAGCGGAGCCTACAATGAGCAGTTCTTC,CASSSTSGAYNEQFF
NA,NA,TRBJ2-5,TRBV11-2,TGTGCCAGCAGCCCCCCCCATACTCGGGAGACCCAGTACTTC,CASSPPHTRETQYF
TRBD2,NA,TRBJ2-2,TRBV7-3,TGTGCCAGCAGCCCCGGGACTAGCGGCCCCAGGGAGCTGTTTTTT,CASSPGTSGPRELFF
NA,NA,TRBJ1-3,TRBV27,TGTGCCAGCAGCTTTCAATTCCCATCCTCTGGAAACACCATATATTTT,CASSFQFPSSGNTIYF
NA,NA,TRBJ1-1,TRBV4-1,TGCGCCAGCAGCCAAGATATCCGGTCGGTGAGGAGTGCTTTCTTT,CASSQDIRSVRSAFF
TRBD2,NA,TRBJ2-7,TRBV30,TGTGCCTGGAGTCCACTAGCGTTCTACGAGCAGTACTTC,CAWSPLAFYEQYF
NA,NA,TRBJ2-3,TRBV5-6,TGTGCCAGCAGCCGCCCGGGACTTCAAGGAATGAGTTACGCAGATACGCAGTATTTT,CASSRPGLQGMSYADTQYF
NA,NA,TRBJ1-2,TRBV2,TGTGCCAGCAGTGTTTACAGGGACTATGGCTACACCTTC,CASSVYRDYGYTF
NA,few,TRBJ1-1,TRBV9,TGTGCCAGCAGCGTAGACCCTGGGGGAGGAGGCACTGAAGCTTTCTTT,CASSVDPGGGGTEAFF
NA,NA,TRBJ2-7,TRBV5-5,TGTGCCAGCAGCTTTATAGGGACCTACGAGCAGTACTTC,CASSFIGTYEQYF
NA,NA,TRBJ2-1,TRBV3-1/TRBV3-2,TGTGCCAGCAGCCAAGGGTACAATGAGCAGTTCTTC,CASSQGYNEQFF
NA,NA,TRBJ1-2,TRBV27,TGTGCCAGCAGTAAGGGCCGAACCTATGGCTACACCTTC,CASSKGRTYGYTF
NA,NA,TRBJ2-7,TRBV14,TGTGCCAGCAGCCAAGATCTTTGGTCCGAGCAGTACTTC,CASSQDLWSEQYF
NA,NA,TRBJ2-3,TRBV9,TGTGCCAGCAGCGTCACCTACGGGGGCAGGGATACGCAGTATTTT,CASSVTYGGRDTQYF
TRBD1,NA,TRBJ1-1,TRBV7-9,TGTGCCAGCAGCTTAGCGGGACAGGGGGGCGCTTTCTTT,CASSLAGQGGAFF
TRBD1,NA,TRBJ1-4,TRBV30,TGTGCCTGGAGCCCAAGTGGGCGGGACAGGGGTATCACTAATGAAAAACTGTTTTTT,CAWSPSGRDRGITNEKLFF
NA,NA,TRBJ2-4,TRBV19,TGTGCCAGTAGCCCCAGGGAGGTCGGGAACATTCAGTACTTC,CASSPREVGNIQYF
NA,NA,TRBJ2-7,TRBV24-1,TGTGCCACCAGTGATGACAACGGCGGAGAGCAGTACTTC,CATSDDNGGEQYF
NA,NA,TRBJ2-1,TRBV19,TGTGCCAGTAGTAGTTACCAAATGGGTTTAAATGAGCAGTTCTTC,CASSSYQMGLNEQFF
NA,few,TRBJ2-2,TRBV6-4,TGTGCCGCTCGGCCGGGCCTAGGGAACGCCGGGGAGCTGTTTTTT,CAARPGLGNAGELFF
NA,few,TRBJ2-1,TRBV5-4,TGTGCCAGCAGCATCGGGGGACGCAATGAGCAGTTCTTC,CASSIGGRNEQFF